This paragraph reports one T cell receptor beta chain. The CDR3 runs to 14 residues. Trimming removed 0 bases from V and 5 bases from J, with 10 bases in between. CDR1 SGHAT and CDR2 FQNNGV come from the germline V gene. This entry comes from a study of blood T cell repertoires in COVID-19. Under the authors' procedure: Cell counts per sample came from amplifying reference gene primers. Measured with immunoSEQ multiplex PCR; TCRdb has only the in-frame clones, and not every one. The DNA was the basis for D and trimming; V, J and clone size are from that table. The sample has more than 100,000 clones, about nine tenths seen once.

The sequence derives from a man between 50 and 59 years old with active COVID-19. The material sequenced was peripheral blood. This chain uses TRBV11-2 with TRBJ1-1, with D perhaps matching TRBD1 (5 bases). The CDR3 region has the DNA TGTGCCAGCAGCTTAGAGTTCAAGGGGACTGAAGCTTTCTTT. Its translation: CASSLEFKGTEAFF.